This passage covers 4 T cell receptor beta chains from one sample sequenced in a study of T-cell reconstitution after alpha-beta-depleted transplantation in children. The TCRbeta library incorporated unique molecular identifiers. TCRdb reprocessed the PCR reads via MiXCR and lists one record per CDR3 protein. The profile shows hundreds of thousands of distinct CDR3 sequences, around 10% of them singletons. The specimen was peripheral blood, collected 180 days after TCRalphabeta/CD19-depleted stem cell transplant. Every receptor here comes from a male patient between 2 and 10 years old who had a stem cell transplant for chronic granulomatous disease, so the T cells may come from the graft donor.

In this sample, this clonotype turned up many times. Written as DNA, the CDR3 is TGCGCCAGCAGCGCACCTAGCGGAGGCGGGGAGCTGTTTTTT. This gives the protein CASSAPSGGGELFF. The rearrangement joins TRBV5-1 to TRBJ2-2, with 7 nucleotides matching TRBD2. V lost 4 bases, J lost 7 bases, and 7 bases stayed unmatched. Germline V gene sequence: CDR1 SGHRS, CDR2 YFSETQ. The CDR3 length is 14 residues.

A word on this clonotype: A much larger clone differs by one base, so this may be a read error. The chain recombines TRBV7-8 with TRBJ1-1; D might be TRBD1 (6 bases). The CDR3 runs to 15 residues. Per the germline V gene, CDR1 is SGHVS and CDR2 is FQNEAQ. The CDR3 loop is CASSSRGRGVTEAIF. For the CDR3, the DNA is TGTGCCAGCAGCTCTCGCGGCAGGGGAGTCACTGAAGCTATCTTT.

This clonotype showed up many times. The CDR3 DNA follows: TGCGCCAGCAGTGGCCTAGCGGCCAAGGGGACCCAGTACTTC. As protein: CASSGLAAKGTQYF. This rearrangement joins TRBV10-2 to TRBJ2-5; TRBD2 aligns across 7 bases. Trimming cost V 4 bases and J 7 bases; bases outside gene matches: 9. CDR1 and CDR2 (germline): WSHSY, SAAADI. This CDR3 has 14 residues.

This clonotype was seen at least ten times. The chain joins TRBV24-1 to TRBJ2-3, with D maybe TRBD1 (6 bases). Trimming cost V 7 bases and J 6 bases, with 10 bases left between them. Per germline, CDR1 KGHDR and CDR2 SFDVKD. This CDR3 is 12 amino acids long. The DNA of the CDR3 is TGTGCCACCAGCTTTACAGGGGATACGCAGTATTTT. It specifies CATSFTGDTQYF.